A selection of T cell receptor beta chains follows, all from one sample in a study of cytomegalovirus exposure and HLA in healthy donors. Only in-frame clones appear in the TCRdb table, and some are missing; sequencing was by immunoSEQ multiplex PCR. This sample contains some 150,000 clones. The sequenced material came from PBMCs. The source of these receptors is a man in his forties or fifties in good health and CMV-seronegative. CDR3s include the opening cysteine and the closing phenylalanine or tryptophan. A D gene is named only where the DNA matches it firmly.

V gene	CDR3 length	D gene	J gene	CDR3 protein	CDR3 DNA
TRBV27	16	-	TRBJ2-2	CASSTGSLANTGELFF	TGTGCCAGCAGTACAGGGTCCCTGGCGAACACCGGGGAGCTGTTTTTT
TRBV7-2	15	-	TRBJ2-7	CASSLGVSVVYEQYF	TGTGCCAGCAGCTTAGGAGTATCGGTGGTTTACGAGCAGTACTTC
TRBV5-6	14	-	TRBJ1-2	CASSLRRGNYGYTF	TGTGCCAGCAGCTTGCGAAGGGGGAACTATGGCTACACCTTC
TRBV9	16	-	TRBJ2-1	CASSWGVDLSYNEQFF	TGTGCCAGCAGTTGGGGGGTTGACCTTTCCTACAATGAGCAGTTCTTC
TRBV6-1	15	TRBD2	TRBJ2-1	CASRKSGGLYNEQFF	TGTGCCAGCAGGAAAAGCGGGGGGCTCTACAATGAGCAGTTCTTC
TRBV2	14	-	TRBJ1-1	CAQQLSRGNTEAFF	TGTGCCCAGCAATTGTCCAGGGGAAACACTGAAGCTTTCTTT
TRBV7-9	14	-	TRBJ1-1	CASSLAKTGTEAFF	TGTGCCAGCAGCTTAGCAAAAACCGGGACTGAAGCTTTCTTT
TRBV27	14	-	TRBJ1-1	CASRIQGKNTEAFF	TGTGCCAGCAGAATACAGGGTAAGAACACTGAAGCTTTCTTT
TRBV19	15	TRBD1	TRBJ2-6	CASSRQGSGANVLTF	TGTGCCAGTAGTAGACAGGGCTCTGGGGCCAACGTCCTGACTTTC
TRBV5-4	16	TRBD1	TRBJ1-1	CASSLDSQGAWTEAFF	TGTGCCAGCAGCTTGGATTCCCAGGGGGCGTGGACTGAAGCTTTCTTT
TRBV11-3	17	TRBD1	TRBJ2-1	CASSLEGRTGTYNEQFF	TGTGCCAGCAGCTTAGAAGGGCGGACAGGTACCTACAATGAGCAGTTCTTC
TRBV7-9	15	TRBD1	TRBJ2-7	CASSLGPGQGVEQYF	TGTGCCAGCAGCTTGGGACCGGGACAGGGTGTCGAGCAGTACTTC
TRBV11-1	13	TRBD2	TRBJ2-2	CASSLVAGGELFF	TGTGCCAGCAGCTTAGTAGCGGGCGGGGAGCTGTTTTTT
TRBV27	15	TRBD2	TRBJ2-3	CASSLRGGVLDTQYF	TGTGCCAGCAGTTTACGGGGGGGCGTTTTAGATACGCAGTATTTT
TRBV2	11	-	TRBJ1-6	CASNRQSPLHF	TGTGCCAGCAACCGACAGTCACCCCTCCACTTT
TRBV6-1	12	-	TRBJ2-2	CASTQYTGELFF	TGTGCCAGCACCCAGTACACCGGGGAGCTGTTTTTT
TRBV19	17	TRBD1	TRBJ1-5	CASSTPPGTGGSQPQHF	TGTGCCAGTAGTACCCCCCCCGGGACAGGGGGCAGTCAGCCCCAGCATTTT
TRBV9	18	TRBD1	TRBJ1-2	CASSVADRGEEYNYGYTF	TGTGCCAGCAGCGTAGCCGACAGGGGGGAGGAGTATAACTATGGCTACACCTTC
TRBV5-1	15	TRBD1	TRBJ2-3	CASSVDRGSTDTQYF	TGCGCCAGCAGCGTCGACAGGGGTAGCACAGATACGCAGTATTTT
TRBV5-4	13	TRBD1	TRBJ1-6	CASRDRGASPLHF	TGTGCCAGCCGGGACAGGGGTGCCTCACCCCTCCACTTT
TRBV2	14	TRBD1	TRBJ2-7	CASSPFWDRVSEYF	TGTGCCAGCAGTCCATTTTGGGACAGGGTATCGGAGTACTTC
TRBV18	13	-	TRBJ2-3	CASSTVSTDTQYF	TGTGCCAGCTCAACGGTAAGCACAGATACGCAGTATTTT
TRBV4-1	15	-	TRBJ1-1	CASTPQDLPNTEAFF	TGCGCCAGCACACCACAGGATTTGCCGAACACTGAAGCTTTCTTT
TRBV6-5	14	TRBD1	TRBJ2-7	CASSHRGRVYEQYF	TGTGCCAGCAGTCACAGGGGGCGCGTCTACGAGCAGTACTTC